These 13 T cell receptor beta chains share one sample of origin, sequenced in a study of control samples from healthy donors and cancer patients (dated by TCRdb to 2020 to 2022). Library generation was performed with the immunoSEQ multiplex PCR assay. The clones in this table, taken by TCRdb from immuneACCESS, are in-frame only. Not every clone is retained; where verified, under half of the shortfall comes from an unresolved V gene, and the cause of the rest is unknown. Within this sample are more than 35,000 clones, with less than 95% of them counted one time only. The top ten clones comprise around 25% of the sample. Sample: blood. These receptors all stem from a man aged 60 to 75 in good health.

This chain connects TRBV24-1 to TRBJ2-2; D may be TRBD1 or TRBD2 (5 bases each). This CDR3 region has 12 residues. The V gene's germline CDR1 is KGHDR and CDR2 SFDVKD. Trimming removed 3 bases at V and 7 bases at J, with 5 bases between. CDR3 DNA: TGTGCCACCAGTGATGGGGGCGGGGAGCTGTTTTTT. Its translation is CATSDGGGELFF.

V gene TRBV5-4 combines with J gene TRBJ2-1, with 9 bases that match TRBD1. There are 16 residues in the CDR3. CDR1 is SGHNT, CDR2 YYREEE, per germline (reference sequence). Trimming cost V 3 bases and J 4 bases; bases outside gene matches: 8. CDR3 coding DNA: TGTGCCAGCAGCTCTCCTGGGACAGGGATTTACAATGAGCAGTTCTTC. Protein: CASSSPGTGIYNEQFF.

The V call is TRBV4-2, the J call TRBJ2-5; possibly TRBD2 for D (5 bases). V lost 4 bases and J 5 bases, leaving 11 bases between the germline ends. The CDR3 length is 13 residues. Germline CDR1 is LGHNA and CDR2 is YNFKEQ. CDR3 region: CASSPRRGETQYF. In DNA, the CDR3 is TGTGCCAGCAGCCCCCGTCGGGGTGAGACCCAGTACTTC.

The V and J genes are TRBV12-3 or TRBV12-4 and TRBJ1-1, with 7 bases that match TRBD1. The CDR3 is made up of 13 amino acids. V lost 10 bases and J lost 0; bases outside the gene matches: 5. The CDR3 bases are TGTGCCACATACAGGGGCATGAACACTGAAGCTTTCTTT. It encodes CATYRGMNTEAFF.

The chain carries TRBV30 and TRBJ1-6; 9 nucleotides align to TRBD1. CDR1 GTSNPN and CDR2 SVGIG come from the germline V gene (reference sequence). The junction had 3 bases not matched to a gene; V was cut back by 5 bases and J by 7 bases. This CDR3 is built from 13 residues. The CDR3 region has the DNA TGTGCCTGGGGTGGGACAGGGAATTCACCCCTCCACTTT. Amino acid sequence: CAWGGTGNSPLHF.

The chain has TRBV24-1 and TRBJ2-3, with 12 bases aligning to TRBD2. This CDR3 contains 16 residues. V lost 3 bases and J lost 5; bases outside the gene matches: 5. Germline V gene sequence: CDR1 KGHDR, CDR2 SFDVKD. CDR3: CATSDPLAGGRDTQYF. Written as DNA, the CDR3 is TGTGCCACCAGTGATCCCCTAGCGGGAGGGCGAGATACGCAGTATTTT.

The chain recombines TRBV12-3 or TRBV12-4 with TRBJ2-7, with TRBD2 matching 7 bases. This CDR3 contains 13 residues. After removal of 9 bases from V and 0 bases from J, the junction contained 5 bases not matched to a gene. As DNA, the CDR3 is TGTGCCAGTCGTGAGCGGGACTCCTACGAGCAGTACTTC. Its translation is CASRERDSYEQYF.

This chain uses TRBV6-5 with TRBJ2-7, with 7 positions matching TRBD2. V was clipped by 6 bases and J by 3 bases; unmatched bases: 11. This CDR3 is built from 15 residues. Germline CDR1 reads MNHEY; CDR2 reads SVGAGI. This chain's CDR3 is CASRVGPGLNYEQYF. CDR3 nucleotide sequence: TGTGCCAGCAGGGTGGGACCGGGACTAAACTACGAGCAGTACTTC.

The J gene is TRBJ1-2, the V gene TRBV6-5; possible D gene TRBD1, 6 bases. Germline values: CDR1 MNHEY, CDR2 SVGAGI. Trimming removed 5 bases from V and 3 bases from J, with 16 bases in between. There are 15 residues in the CDR3. CDR3 protein: CASSPIGDTHYGYTF. The DNA for the CDR3 is TGTGCCAGCAGTCCGATCGGGGACACCCACTATGGCTACACCTTC.

This clone occurred once. The rearrangement links TRBV19 to TRBJ1-3; no clear D gene. CDR3 length: 15 residues. Germline V CDR1 and CDR2: LNHDA, SQIVND (reference sequence). V was clipped by 3 bases and J by 0 bases, with 9 bases between them. CDR3 nucleotides: TGTGCCAGTAGTATGCAGGAAAGCTCTGGAAACACCATATATTTT. Translated, it gives CASSMQESSGNTIYF.

The DNA of the CDR3 is TGTGCCAGCAGCCAAGGGTCGCTTGCCTACGAGCAGTACTTC. Translating it yields CASSQGSLAYEQYF. The chain combines TRBV3-1 (or the pseudogene TRBV3-2) with TRBJ2-7, with unresolved D. The V gene's germline CDR1 is LGHDT and CDR2 YNNKEL (reference sequence). Trimming took 1 base from V and 2 from J, leaving 9 bases between them. This CDR3 spans 14 amino acids.

The chain uses TRBV7-8 and TRBJ1-2; maybe TRBD1 (6 bases). Per the germline V gene, CDR1 is SGHVS and CDR2 is FQNEAQ. CDR3 length equals 13 residues. The V end lost 6 bases, the J end lost 6 bases, and 14 bases lay between the germline ends. CDR3 DNA: TGTGCCAGCAGTGCCAGGGGACTCGATGGCTACACCTTC. As protein: CASSARGLDGYTF.

CDR3 coding DNA: TGTGCCAGCAGCTTTTTGTCGTTGTCCTACGAGCAGTACTTC. This encodes CASSFLSLSYEQYF. The chain has TRBV7-8 and TRBJ2-7; the D is unclear. In germline, CDR1 is SGHVS, CDR2 FQNEAQ. This CDR3 is 14 amino acids long. Deletions cut 3 bases from V and 1 base from J, with 10 bases between.